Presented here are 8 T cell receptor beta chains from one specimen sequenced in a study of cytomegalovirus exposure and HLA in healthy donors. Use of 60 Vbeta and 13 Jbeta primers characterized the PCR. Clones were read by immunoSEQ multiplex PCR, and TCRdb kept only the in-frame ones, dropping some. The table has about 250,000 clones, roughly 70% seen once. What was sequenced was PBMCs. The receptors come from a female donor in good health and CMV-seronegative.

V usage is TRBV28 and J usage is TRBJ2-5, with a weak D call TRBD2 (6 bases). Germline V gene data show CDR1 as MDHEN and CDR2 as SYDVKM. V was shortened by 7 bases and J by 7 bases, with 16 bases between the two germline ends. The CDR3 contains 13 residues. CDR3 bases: TGTGCCAGCACCGGGACTCACCACCGGACCCAGTACTTC. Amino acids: CASTGTHHRTQYF.

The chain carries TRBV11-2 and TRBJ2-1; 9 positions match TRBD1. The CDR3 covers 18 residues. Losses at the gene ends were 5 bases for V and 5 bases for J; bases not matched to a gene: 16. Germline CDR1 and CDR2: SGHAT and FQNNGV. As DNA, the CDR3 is TGTGCCAGCAGCCGTCCCGGGACAGGGTTGTGGCAAAACAATGAGCAGTTCTTC. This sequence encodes CASSRPGTGLWQNNEQFF.

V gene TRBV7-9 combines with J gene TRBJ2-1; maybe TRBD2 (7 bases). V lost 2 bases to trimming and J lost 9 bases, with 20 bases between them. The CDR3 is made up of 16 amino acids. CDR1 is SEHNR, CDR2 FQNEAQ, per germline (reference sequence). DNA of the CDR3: TGTGCCAGCAGCTTAAGGGGGGAGGGCCATTTGGGTGAGCAGTTCTTC. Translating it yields CASSLRGEGHLGEQFF.

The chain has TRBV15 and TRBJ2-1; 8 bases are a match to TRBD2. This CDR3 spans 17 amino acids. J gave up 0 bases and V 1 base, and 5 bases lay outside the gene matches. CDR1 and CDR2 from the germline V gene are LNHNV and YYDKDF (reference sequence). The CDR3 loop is CATSRGSGRDSYNEQFF. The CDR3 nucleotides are TGTGCCACCAGCAGAGGGTCCGGGAGGGACTCCTACAATGAGCAGTTCTTC.

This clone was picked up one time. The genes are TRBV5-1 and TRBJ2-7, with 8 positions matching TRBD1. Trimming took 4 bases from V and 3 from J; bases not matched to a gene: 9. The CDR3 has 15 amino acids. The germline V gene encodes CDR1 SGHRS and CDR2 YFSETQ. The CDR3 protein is CASSLGTGLYYEQYF. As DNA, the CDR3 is TGCGCCAGCAGCCTGGGGACAGGTTTGTACTACGAGCAGTACTTC.

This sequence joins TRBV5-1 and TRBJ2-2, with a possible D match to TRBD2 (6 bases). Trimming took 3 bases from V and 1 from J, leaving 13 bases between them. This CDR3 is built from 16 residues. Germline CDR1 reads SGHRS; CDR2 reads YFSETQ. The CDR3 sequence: CASSSGSGQNTGELFF. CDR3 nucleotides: TGCGCCAGCAGCTCGGGTAGCGGACAGAACACCGGGGAGCTGTTTTTT. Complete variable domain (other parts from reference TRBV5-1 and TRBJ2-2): KAGVTQTPRYLIKTRGQQVTLSCSPISGHRSVSWYQQTPGQGLQFLFEYFSETQRNKGNFPGRFSGRQFSNSRSEMNVSTLELGDSALYLCASSSGSGQNTGELFFGEGSRLTVL.

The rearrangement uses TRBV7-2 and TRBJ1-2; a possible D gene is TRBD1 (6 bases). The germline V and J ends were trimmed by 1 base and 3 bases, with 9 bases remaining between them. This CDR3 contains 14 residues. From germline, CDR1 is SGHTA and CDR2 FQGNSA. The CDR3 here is CASSLGGQYYGYTF. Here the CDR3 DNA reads TGTGCCAGCAGCTTAGGGGGACAATACTATGGCTACACCTTC.

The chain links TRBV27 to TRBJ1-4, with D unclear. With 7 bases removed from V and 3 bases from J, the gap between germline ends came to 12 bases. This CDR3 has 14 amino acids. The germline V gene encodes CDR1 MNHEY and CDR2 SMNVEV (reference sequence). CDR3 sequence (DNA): TGTGCCAGCACCGCAGGATCAGCTAATGAAAAACTGTTTTTT. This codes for CASTAGSANEKLFF.